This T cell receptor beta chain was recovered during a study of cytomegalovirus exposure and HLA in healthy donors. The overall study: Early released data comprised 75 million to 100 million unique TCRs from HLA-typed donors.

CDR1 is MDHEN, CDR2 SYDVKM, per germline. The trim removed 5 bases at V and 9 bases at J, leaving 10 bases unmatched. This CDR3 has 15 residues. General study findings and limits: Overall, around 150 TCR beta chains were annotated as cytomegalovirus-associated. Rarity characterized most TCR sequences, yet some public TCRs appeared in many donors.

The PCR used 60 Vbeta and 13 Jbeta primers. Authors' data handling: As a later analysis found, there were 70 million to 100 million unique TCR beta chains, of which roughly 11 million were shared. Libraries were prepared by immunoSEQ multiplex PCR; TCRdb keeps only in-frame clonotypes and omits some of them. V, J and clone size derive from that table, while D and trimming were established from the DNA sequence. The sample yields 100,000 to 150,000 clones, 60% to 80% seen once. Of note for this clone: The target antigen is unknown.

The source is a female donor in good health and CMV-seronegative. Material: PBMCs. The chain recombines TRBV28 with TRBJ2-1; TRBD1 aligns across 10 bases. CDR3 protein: CASSEGGQGRVEQFF. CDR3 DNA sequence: TGTGCCAGCAGTGAAGGGGGACAGGGGCGTGTTGAGCAGTTCTTC.